Sequencing of this TCR beta chain was carried out in a study of shared clonotypes between healthy human individuals. Study results and caveats: Clonotypes that were shared across a handful of donors made up around 5.5% of naive CD4 clonotypes. Larger richness was generally estimated for naive than memory subsets.

Evenly divided among several immunoSEQ plates was the genomic DNA of each subset. Assay used: immunoSEQ multiplex PCR; TCRdb lists only in-frame clones, some missing. The sample has 2 million to 2.5 million clones, more than 90% seen once. In germline, CDR1 is MNHEY, CDR2 SMNVEV (reference sequence). The V and J ends lost 3 bases and 4 bases, in that order; junction bases with no gene match: 5. The CDR3 runs to 15 residues. A word on this clone: Its antigen remains unknown.

Donors comprised only Caucasian adults living in Nashville, Tennessee. Sequencing was done on a sample of naive CD4+ T cells sorted from blood. Subset here: CD45RA+ positively selected. J is TRBJ2-7 and V is TRBV27; 11 bases are shared with TRBD1. This receptor was taken from a man aged 18 to 29 in good health. The CDR3: CASSFGGQGVYEQYF. CDR3 DNA sequence: TGTGCCAGCAGTTTCGGGGGACAGGGGGTGTACGAGCAGTACTTC.